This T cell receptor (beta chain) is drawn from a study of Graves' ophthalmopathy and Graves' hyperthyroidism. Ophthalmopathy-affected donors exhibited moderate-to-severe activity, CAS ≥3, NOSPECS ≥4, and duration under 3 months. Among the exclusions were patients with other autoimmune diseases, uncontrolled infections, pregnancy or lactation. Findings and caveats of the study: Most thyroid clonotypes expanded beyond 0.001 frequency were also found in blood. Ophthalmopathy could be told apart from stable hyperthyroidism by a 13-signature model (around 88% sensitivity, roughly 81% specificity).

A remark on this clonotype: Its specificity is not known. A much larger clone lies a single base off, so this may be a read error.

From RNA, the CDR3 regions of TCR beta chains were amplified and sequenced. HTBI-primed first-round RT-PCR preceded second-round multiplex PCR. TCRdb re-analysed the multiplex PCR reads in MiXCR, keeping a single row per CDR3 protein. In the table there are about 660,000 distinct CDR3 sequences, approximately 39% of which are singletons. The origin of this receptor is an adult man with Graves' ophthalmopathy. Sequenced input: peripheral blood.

The CDR3 DNA reads TGTGCCAGCAGCTTATGGCTATCTAATGAAAAACTGTTTTTT. Translating it yields CASSLWLSNEKLFF. The chain links TRBV11-2 to TRBJ1-4; unclear D gene. Germline loops: CDR1 SGHAT, CDR2 FQNNGV. The CDR3 sequence is 14 residues long. The germline V and J ends were trimmed by 2 bases and 3 bases, with 7 bases remaining between them. The full variable domain, with the rest looked up from reference TRBV11-2 and TRBJ1-4, is EAGVAQSPRYKIIEKRQSVAFWCNPISGHATLYWYQQILGQGPKLLIQFQNNGVVDDSQLPKDRFSAERLKGVDSTLKIQPAKLEDSAVYLCASSLWLSNEKLFFGSGTQLSVL.